This entry describes one TCR beta chain. Its antigen is still unknown. This was a deep-level run. Only in-frame clones appear in the TCRdb table, and some are missing; sequencing was by immunoSEQ multiplex PCR. The sample lists around 1.9 million clones; 93% were seen once. It was CD45RO-negative cells, positively selected for CCR7, that made up naive CD8 cells, with terminally differentiated effector memory CD45RA+ cells excluded. HIV-negative, healthy adults without recent acute infections or vaccinations were the donors. This specimen comes from a study of shared clonotypes between healthy human individuals. Points from the study as a whole: Sequencing depth was expected to influence donor clonotype sharing. Even with large depth, rarefaction showed that sorted-subset sequencing was incomplete.

CDR3 length: 15 amino acids. CDR1 and CDR2 (germline): SGHTA, FQGNSA. Trimming stripped 2 bases from V and 6 bases from J, with 17 bases between. Sequenced material: naive CD8+ T cells from PBMCs. This clonotype was sampled from a man younger than 35 in good health. Some clones in this sample may be carry-over from other donors' samples. The gene calls are TRBV7-2 and TRBJ2-7; the D gene could be TRBD1 or TRBD2 (6 bases each). For the CDR3, the DNA is TGTGCCAGCAGCTTATCACCGGGGGCTGGCATCGAGCAGTACTTC. Protein sequence: CASSLSPGAGIEQYF.